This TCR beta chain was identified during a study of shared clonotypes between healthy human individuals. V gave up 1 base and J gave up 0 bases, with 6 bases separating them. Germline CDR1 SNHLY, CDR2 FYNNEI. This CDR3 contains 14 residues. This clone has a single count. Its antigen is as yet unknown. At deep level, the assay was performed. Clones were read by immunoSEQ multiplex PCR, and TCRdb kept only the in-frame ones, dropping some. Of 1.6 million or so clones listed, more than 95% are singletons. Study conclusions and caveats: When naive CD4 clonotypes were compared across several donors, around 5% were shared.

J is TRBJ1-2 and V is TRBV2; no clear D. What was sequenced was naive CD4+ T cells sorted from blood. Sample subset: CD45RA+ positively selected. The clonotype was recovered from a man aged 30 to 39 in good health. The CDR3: CASSEGRANYGYTF. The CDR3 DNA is TGTGCCAGCAGTGAAGGTAGAGCTAACTATGGCTACACCTTC. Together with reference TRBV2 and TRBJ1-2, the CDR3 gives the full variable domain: EPEVTQTPSHQVTQMGQEVILRCVPISNHLYFYWYRQILGQKVEFLVSFYNNEISEKSEIFDDQFSVERPDGSNFTLKIRSTKLEDSAMYFCASSEGRANYGYTFGSGTRLTVV.